Included here is one T cell receptor (beta chain) sequence, with context. What it recognizes is unknown. The record originates from a study of cytomegalovirus exposure and HLA in healthy donors. Study-wide context: Under 85% of a few hundred genotyped donors fell in the Caucasian-associated ancestry cluster.

Primers included in the PCR were 60 Vbeta and 13 Jbeta primers. Profiling relied on immunoSEQ multiplex PCR, and the TCRdb table lists in-frame clones only, not all of them. The data contain 140,000 to 150,000 clones, roughly 75% of them seen just once; the ten biggest clones take up 2.5% to 3%. The CDR3 runs to 13 residues. J lost 2 bases, V lost 3 bases, and 3 bases had no gene match. In germline, CDR1 is GTSNPN, CDR2 SVGIG (reference sequence). Overall study results and limits: A missense variant in DCLRE1C was later tied to TCR beta V- and J-gene trimming. Prediction of most subjects' HLA-A and HLA-B alleles by TCR beta sequences was reportedly accurate. Prior analysis indicated that the majority of TCR beta V segments exhibited productivity approximately 87% or approximately 30% of the time.

The sequenced sample was PBMCs. This clonotype was sampled from a female donor in good health and CMV-seronegative. The V gene is TRBV30, the J gene TRBJ2-5; 7 bases are shared with TRBD2. CDR3 in amino acids: CAWRTSRQETQYF. Here the CDR3 DNA reads TGTGCCTGGAGGACTAGCAGGCAAGAGACCCAGTACTTC.